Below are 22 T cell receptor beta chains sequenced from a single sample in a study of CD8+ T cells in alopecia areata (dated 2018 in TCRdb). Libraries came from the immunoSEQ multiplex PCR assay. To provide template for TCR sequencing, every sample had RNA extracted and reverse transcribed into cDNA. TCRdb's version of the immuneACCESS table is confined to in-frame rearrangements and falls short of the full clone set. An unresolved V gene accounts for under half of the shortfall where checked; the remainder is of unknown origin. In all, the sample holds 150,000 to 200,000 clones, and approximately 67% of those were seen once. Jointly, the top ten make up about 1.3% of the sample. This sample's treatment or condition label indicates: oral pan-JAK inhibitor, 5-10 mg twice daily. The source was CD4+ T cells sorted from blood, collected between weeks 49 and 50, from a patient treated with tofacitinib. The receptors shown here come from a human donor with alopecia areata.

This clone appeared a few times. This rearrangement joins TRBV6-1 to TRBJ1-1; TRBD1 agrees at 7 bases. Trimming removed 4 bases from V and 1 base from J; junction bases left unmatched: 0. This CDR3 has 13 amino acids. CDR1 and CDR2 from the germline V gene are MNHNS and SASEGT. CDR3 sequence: CASSGQGNTEAFF. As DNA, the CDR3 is TGTGCCAGCAGTGGACAGGGGAACACTGAAGCTTTCTTT.

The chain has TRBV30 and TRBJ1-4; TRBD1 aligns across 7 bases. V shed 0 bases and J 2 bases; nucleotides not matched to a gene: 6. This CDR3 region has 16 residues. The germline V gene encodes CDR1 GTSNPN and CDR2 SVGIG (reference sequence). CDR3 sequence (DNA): TGTGCCTGGAGTGTAAAGGGGGCTGGGACTAATGAAAAACTGTTTTTT. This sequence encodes CAWSVKGAGTNEKLFF.

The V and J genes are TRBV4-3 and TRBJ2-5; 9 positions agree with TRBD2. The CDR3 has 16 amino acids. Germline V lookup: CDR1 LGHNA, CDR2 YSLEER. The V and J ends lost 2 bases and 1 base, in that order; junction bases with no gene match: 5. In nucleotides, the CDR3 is TGCGCCAGCAGCCAACGACTAGCGGCGAGCCAAGAGACCCAGTACTTC. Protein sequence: CASSQRLAASQETQYF.

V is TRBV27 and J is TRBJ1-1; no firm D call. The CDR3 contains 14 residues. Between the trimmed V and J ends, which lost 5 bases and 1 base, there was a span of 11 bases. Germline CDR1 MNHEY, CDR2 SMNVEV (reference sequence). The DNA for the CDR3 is TGTGCCAGCAGTCGACTCTCAGGGAACACTGAAGCTTTCTTT. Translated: CASSRLSGNTEAFF.

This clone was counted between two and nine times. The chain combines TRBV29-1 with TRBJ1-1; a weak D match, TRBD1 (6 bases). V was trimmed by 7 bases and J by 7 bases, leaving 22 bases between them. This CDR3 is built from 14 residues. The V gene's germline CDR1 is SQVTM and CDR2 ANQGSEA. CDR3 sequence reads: CSAQKVGGVGEAFF. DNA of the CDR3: TGCAGCGCCCAAAAAGTTGGGGGCGTGGGTGAAGCTTTCTTT.

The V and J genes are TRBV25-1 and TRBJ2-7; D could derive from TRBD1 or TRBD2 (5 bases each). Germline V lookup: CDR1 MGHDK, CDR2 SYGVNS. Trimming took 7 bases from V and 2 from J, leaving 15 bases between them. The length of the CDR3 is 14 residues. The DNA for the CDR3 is TGTGCCAGCATCGGAGGCAGGGAACCCTACGAGCAGTACTTC. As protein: CASIGGREPYEQYF.

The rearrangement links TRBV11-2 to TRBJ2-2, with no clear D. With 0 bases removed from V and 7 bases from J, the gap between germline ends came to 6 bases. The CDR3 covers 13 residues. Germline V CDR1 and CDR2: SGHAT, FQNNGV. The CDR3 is CASSLDGYGELFF. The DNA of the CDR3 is TGTGCCAGCAGCTTAGACGGCTACGGGGAGCTGTTTTTT.

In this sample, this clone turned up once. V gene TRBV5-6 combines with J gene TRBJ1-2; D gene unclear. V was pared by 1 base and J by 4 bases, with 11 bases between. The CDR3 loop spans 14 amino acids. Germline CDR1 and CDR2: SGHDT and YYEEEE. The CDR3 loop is CASSLSTVSYGYTF. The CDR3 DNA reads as TGTGCCAGCAGCTTGTCTACAGTAAGCTATGGCTACACCTTC.

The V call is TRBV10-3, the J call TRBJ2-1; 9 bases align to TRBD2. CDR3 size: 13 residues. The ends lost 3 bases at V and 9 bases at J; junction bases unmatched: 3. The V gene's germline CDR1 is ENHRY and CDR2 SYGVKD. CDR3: CAISEGTSSEQFF. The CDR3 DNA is TGTGCCATCAGTGAAGGGACTAGCAGTGAGCAGTTCTTC.

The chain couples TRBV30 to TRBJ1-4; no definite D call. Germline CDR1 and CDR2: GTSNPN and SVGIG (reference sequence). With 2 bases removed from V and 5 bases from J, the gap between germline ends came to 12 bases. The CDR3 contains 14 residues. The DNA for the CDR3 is TGTGCCTGGAGTAGTGGTCATCCAAATGAAAAACTGTTTTTT. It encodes CAWSSGHPNEKLFF. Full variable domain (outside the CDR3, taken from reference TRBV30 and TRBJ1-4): SQTIHQWPATLVQPVGSPLSLECTVEGTSNPNLYWYRQAAGRGLQLLFYSVGIGQISSEVPQNLSASRPQDRQFILSSKKLLLSDSGFYLCAWSSGHPNEKLFFGSGTQLSVL.

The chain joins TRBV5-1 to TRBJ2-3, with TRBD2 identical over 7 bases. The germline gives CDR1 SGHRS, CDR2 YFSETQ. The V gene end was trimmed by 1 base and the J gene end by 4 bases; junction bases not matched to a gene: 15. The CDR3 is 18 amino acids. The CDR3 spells CASSLLAVVGLQSDTQYF. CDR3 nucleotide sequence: TGCGCCAGCAGCTTGCTCGCCGTTGTGGGACTACAATCAGATACGCAGTATTTT. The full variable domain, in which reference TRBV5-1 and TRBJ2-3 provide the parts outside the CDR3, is KAGVTQTPRYLIKTRGQQVTLSCSPISGHRSVSWYQQTPGQGLQFLFEYFSETQRNKGNFPGRFSGRQFSNSRSEMNVSTLELGDSALYLCASSLLAVVGLQSDTQYFGPGTRLTVL.

The CDR3 sequence: CASWGGDTQYF. For the CDR3, the DNA is TGTGCCAGTTGGGGGGGTGATACGCAGTATTTT. The chain recombines TRBV25-1 with TRBJ2-3; 7 bases are a match to TRBD2. This CDR3 has 11 amino acids. Germline values: CDR1 MGHDK, CDR2 SYGVNS. The J segment lost 6 bases and the V segment lost 9 bases, leaving 3 bases of the junction unmatched.

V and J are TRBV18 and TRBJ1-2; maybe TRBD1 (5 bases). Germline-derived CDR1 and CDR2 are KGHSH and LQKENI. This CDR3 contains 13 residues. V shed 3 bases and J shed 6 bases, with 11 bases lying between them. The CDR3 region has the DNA TGTGCCAGCTCACCGGACCGGGACCATGGCTACACCTTC. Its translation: CASSPDRDHGYTF.

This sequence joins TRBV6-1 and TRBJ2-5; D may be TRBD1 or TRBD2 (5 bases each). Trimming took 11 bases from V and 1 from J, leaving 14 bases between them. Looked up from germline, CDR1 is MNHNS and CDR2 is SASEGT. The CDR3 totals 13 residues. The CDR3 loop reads CARSRGLQETQYF. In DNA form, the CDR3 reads TGTGCCCGGTCGAGGGGCCTCCAAGAGACCCAGTACTTC.

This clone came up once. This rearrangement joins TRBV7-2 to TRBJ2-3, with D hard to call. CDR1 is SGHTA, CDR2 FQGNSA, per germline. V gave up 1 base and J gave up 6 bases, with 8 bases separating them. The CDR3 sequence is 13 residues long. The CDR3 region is CASSLGKADTQYF. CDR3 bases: TGTGCCAGCAGCTTAGGCAAAGCGGATACGCAGTATTTT.

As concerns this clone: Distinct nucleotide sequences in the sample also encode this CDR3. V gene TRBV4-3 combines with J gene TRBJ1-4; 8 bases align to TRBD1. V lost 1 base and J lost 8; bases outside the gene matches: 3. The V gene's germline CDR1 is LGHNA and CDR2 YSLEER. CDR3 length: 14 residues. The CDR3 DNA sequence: TGCGCCAGCAGCCAAGGACAGGGGAACGAAAAACTGTTTTTT. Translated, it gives CASSQGQGNEKLFF.

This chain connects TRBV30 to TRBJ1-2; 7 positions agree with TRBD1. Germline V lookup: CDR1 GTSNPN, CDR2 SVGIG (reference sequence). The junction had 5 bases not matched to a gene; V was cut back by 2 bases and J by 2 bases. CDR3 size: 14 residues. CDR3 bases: TGTGCCTGGAGTCCGTCGGGACAGAACTATGGCTACACCTTC. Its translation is CAWSPSGQNYGYTF.

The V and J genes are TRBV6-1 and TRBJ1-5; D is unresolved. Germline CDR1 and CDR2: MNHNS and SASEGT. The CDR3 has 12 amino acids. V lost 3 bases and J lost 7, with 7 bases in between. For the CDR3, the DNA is TGTGCCAGCAGTGAGGTTTACCAGCCCCAGCATTTT. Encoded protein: CASSEVYQPQHF.

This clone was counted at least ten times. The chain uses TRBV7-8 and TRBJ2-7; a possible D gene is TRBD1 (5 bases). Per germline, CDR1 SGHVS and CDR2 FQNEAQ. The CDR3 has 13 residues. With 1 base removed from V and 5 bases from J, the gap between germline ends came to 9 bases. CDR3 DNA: TGTGCCAGCAGCTTAGTGCAGGGCCACGAGCAGTACTTC. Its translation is CASSLVQGHEQYF.

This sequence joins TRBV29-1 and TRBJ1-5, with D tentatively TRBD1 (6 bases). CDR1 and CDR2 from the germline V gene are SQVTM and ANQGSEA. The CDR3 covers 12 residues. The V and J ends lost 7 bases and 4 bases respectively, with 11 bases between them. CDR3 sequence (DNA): TGCAGCGCCCGGGACACAAATCAGCCCCAGCATTTT. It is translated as CSARDTNQPQHF.

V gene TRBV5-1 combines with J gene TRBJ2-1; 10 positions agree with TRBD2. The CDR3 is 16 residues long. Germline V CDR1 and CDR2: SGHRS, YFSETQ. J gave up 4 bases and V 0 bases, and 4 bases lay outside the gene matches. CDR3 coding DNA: TGCGCCAGCAGCTTGGAACCTAGCGGGGGATACAATGAGCAGTTCTTC. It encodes CASSLEPSGGYNEQFF. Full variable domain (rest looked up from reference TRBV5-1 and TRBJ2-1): KAGVTQTPRYLIKTRGQQVTLSCSPISGHRSVSWYQQTPGQGLQFLFEYFSETQRNKGNFPGRFSGRQFSNSRSEMNVSTLELGDSALYLCASSLEPSGGYNEQFFGPGTRLTVL.

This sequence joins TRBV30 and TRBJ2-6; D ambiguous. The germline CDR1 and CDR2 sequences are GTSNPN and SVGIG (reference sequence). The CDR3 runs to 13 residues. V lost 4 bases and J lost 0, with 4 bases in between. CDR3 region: CAWTRSGANVLTF. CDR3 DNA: TGTGCCTGGACTCGCTCTGGGGCCAACGTCCTGACTTTC.